The rows below give T cell receptor beta chains drawn from one sample of a study of cytomegalovirus exposure and HLA in healthy donors. The data were produced by immunoSEQ multiplex PCR, yet TCRdb's version contains in-frame clones alone and is incomplete. The repertoire holds approximately 150,000 clones, with 80% as singletons. The sequenced sample was PBMCs. The receptors derive from a human donor in good health. Each CDR3 is given with its conserved first and last residue.

v_gene,j_gene,CDR3aa
TRBV9,TRBJ2-4,CASSPWTSGAWGIQYF
TRBV7-9,TRBJ1-1,CASSPRRADTEAFF
TRBV7-2,TRBJ2-7,CASSLMEFSYEQYF
TRBV19,TRBJ2-3,CASSTWGQGGTDTQYF
TRBV5-4,TRBJ1-5,CASSRGQGWDQPQHF
TRBV5-1,TRBJ1-2,CASSLLTGEIYGYTF
TRBV5-1,TRBJ2-7,CASSWTLGSYEQYF
TRBV28,TRBJ1-3,CASSRLTGGAGNTIYF
TRBV7-6,TRBJ1-3,CASSLAYRGSGNTIYF
TRBV7-9,TRBJ1-3,CASSLNLSPGNTIYF
TRBV4-2,TRBJ2-2,CASSQEARGGAGELFF
TRBV6-5,TRBJ2-1,CASSYGGVGYNEQFF
TRBV7-8,TRBJ1-1,CASSSLDTFEAFF
TRBV7-2,TRBJ2-7,CASSLRRGSYEQYF
TRBV2,TRBJ1-1,CASSNPLVNTEAFF
TRBV19,TRBJ2-3,CASSAGQTDTQYF
TRBV27,TRBJ2-1,CASSWDGGSYNEQFF
TRBV27,TRBJ1-2,CASSSTGGIYGYTF
TRBV9,TRBJ2-3,CASSVRSGGEADTQYF
TRBV6-1,TRBJ2-7,CASSEFGRASSYEQYF
TRBV20-1,TRBJ1-1,CSFLQGPEAFF
TRBV19,TRBJ1-4,CASSIVGQGSEKLFF
TRBV5-1,TRBJ2-7,CASSTGQTQRYEQYF
TRBV5-4,TRBJ1-1,CASSPPAANTEAFF
TRBV2,TRBJ1-2,CASSDSPYGYTF
TRBV29-1,TRBJ1-2,CSVVRSGDRQGYTF
TRBV2,TRBJ1-4,CASSEWQGLQKLFF
TRBV19,TRBJ1-1,CASSIAQGGTEAFF